These T cell receptor beta chains were read from a single sample in a study of blood T cells in healthy people across ages. TCRdb called the 5' RACE reads again in MiXCR, with one record for every CDR3 protein. The sample records about 800,000 distinct CDR3 sequences, 58% being singletons. Sequences were obtained from blood. These receptors all come from a man between 25 and 39 years old in good health. CDR3s leave out the opening cysteine and the closing phenylalanine or tryptophan. Each record gives: V gene, J gene, CDR3 protein.

TRBV4-1	TRBJ2-1	ASSQPGQGYNEQF
TRBV29-1	TRBJ1-2	SVVGGDYGYT
TRBV5-1	TRBJ2-1	ASSLEREQF
TRBV11-2	TRBJ2-7	ASSSQGDFHEQY
TRBV20-1	TRBJ1-2	SGVALGKLGYT
TRBV24-1	.	ATSDSDSFLGDEQY
TRBV7-2	TRBJ2-1	ASSPGLAGSGDEQF
TRBV20-1	TRBJ2-7	SASPAAGTAYEQY
TRBV7-2	TRBJ2-1	ASTDPGLAGGPGF
TRBV7-2	TRBJ2-3	ASSLGGTGGTDTQY
TRBV5-1	TRBJ1-1	ASSWGSSANTEAF
TRBV6-5	TRBJ2-3	ASILADAQY
TRBV20-1	TRBJ1-2	SASPSYYGYT
TRBV6-5	TRBJ2-7	ASSYSGQYEQY
TRBV11-2	TRBJ1-4	ASNLRPGGTNEKLF
TRBV6-5	TRBJ2-1	ASSYSMGGSYNEQF
TRBV2	TRBJ2-7	ASSTGQGQY
TRBV28	TRBJ1-4	ASSSGTEKEKLF
TRBV27	TRBJ2-5	ASRPLAGLQETQY
TRBV20-1	TRBJ2-3	SGEGPGGTDTQY
TRBV28	TRBJ1-2	ASSPGTGLNGGYT
TRBV7-2	TRBJ1-6	ASNPRGSYNSPLH
TRBV4-2	TRBJ2-4	ASSQNVLEANIQY
TRBV11-2	TRBJ1-2	ASSLDLMGSGYT
TRBV7-3	TRBJ1-1	ASSVTGEMNTEAF
TRBV7-2	TRBJ2-7	ASSVSTPNTEQY
TRBV6-5	TRBJ1-1	ASYGPSRSAF
TRBV5-4	TRBJ1-1	ASSVYYRGPGTEAF
TRBV30	.	AWSPGTEETQY
TRBV5-1	TRBJ2-3	ASRLNGGTTDTQY
TRBV10-3	TRBJ2-7	AISEWSGKEYGSSYEQY
TRBV7-2	TRBJ2-7	ASSLVTSREQY
TRBV7-9	TRBJ2-7	ASSLDGRGYEQY
TRBV5-6	TRBJ2-2	ASSFAPSGNTGELF
TRBV15	TRBJ2-1	ATSREWIWLAGSLNEQF
TRBV2	TRBJ1-4	ASSGRAEKLF
TRBV7-7	TRBJ2-1	ASTSSPSAYNEQF
TRBV30	TRBJ1-2	AWGRDSYGYT
TRBV5-1	TRBJ2-1	ASSDSYNEQF
TRBV28	TRBJ1-5	ASSPTGLPQH
TRBV29-1	TRBJ2-7	SVELTGPREQY
TRBV28	TRBJ2-4	ASTSGGRGDIQY
TRBV29-1	TRBJ2-3	SVATGPVTDTQY
TRBV20-1	TRBJ2-1	SASFSGERGAYNEQF
TRBV15	TRBJ2-1	ATSRDGGGRSNEQF
TRBV20-1	TRBJ2-1	SARGSGEQF
TRBV5-1	TRBJ1-1	ASSLFGGSTEAF
TRBV6-5	TRBJ2-1	ASRVDRDVNKQF
TRBV12-3/TRBV12-4	TRBJ1-1	ASSSGLQNTEAF
TRBV6-2/TRBV6-3	TRBJ2-1	ASSSTGLPYNEQF
TRBV5-1	TRBJ1-1	ASSWTDFSQGSSEAF
TRBV19	TRBJ1-2	ASSGASPIDGYT
TRBV4-2	TRBJ2-2	ASSQEAGGDTGELF
TRBV28	.	ASSGGGRPYEQY
TRBV6-6	.	ASSYSTGQSYEQY
TRBV12-3/TRBV12-4	TRBJ2-4	ASSLALEWEQY
TRBV30	TRBJ1-2	AWSVGGVVVYGYT
TRBV24-1	TRBJ2-5	ATSGGLEGETQY
TRBV2	TRBJ2-1	ASNGSGSHNEQF
TRBV11-2	TRBJ2-2	ASSLNFVTGELF